This record concerns one T cell receptor (beta chain) sequence. Its antigen remains unidentified. The data originate from a study of cytomegalovirus exposure and HLA in healthy donors. Overall study findings and caveats: The authors judged a highly shared variant cluster likely a sequencing artifact. Prior analysis indicated that the majority of TCR beta V segments exhibited productivity approximately 90% or approximately 30% of the time.

The PCR employed 60 Vbeta primers together with 13 Jbeta primers. The data were produced by immunoSEQ multiplex PCR, yet TCRdb's version contains in-frame clones alone and is incomplete. This sample has under 110,000 clones, with roughly 82% found just once. The V gene lost 9 bases and the J gene lost 4 bases, with 15 bases spanning the gap. From germline, CDR1 is MDHEN and CDR2 SYDVKM. The CDR3 has 13 residues. The sample was PBMCs. This sequence was found in a man in his fifties or sixties in good health and CMV-seronegative. This chain joins TRBV28 and TRBJ1-1, with a weak D call TRBD1 (5 bases). CDR3 residues: CASHAGQGTEAFF. The DNA of the CDR3 is TGTGCCAGTCATGCTGGTCAGGGCACTGAAGCTTTCTTT.